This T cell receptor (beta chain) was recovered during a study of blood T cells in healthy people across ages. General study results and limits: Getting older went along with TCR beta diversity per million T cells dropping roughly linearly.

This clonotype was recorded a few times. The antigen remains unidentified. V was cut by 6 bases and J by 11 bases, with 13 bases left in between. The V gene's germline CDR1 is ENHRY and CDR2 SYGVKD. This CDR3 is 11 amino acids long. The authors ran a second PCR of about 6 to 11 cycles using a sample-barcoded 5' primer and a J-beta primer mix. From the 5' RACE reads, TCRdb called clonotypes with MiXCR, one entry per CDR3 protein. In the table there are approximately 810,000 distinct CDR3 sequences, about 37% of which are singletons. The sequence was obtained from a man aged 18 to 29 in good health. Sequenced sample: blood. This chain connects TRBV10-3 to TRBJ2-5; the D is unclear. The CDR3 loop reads CAIRASDEQYF. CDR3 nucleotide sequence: TGTGCCATCAGGGCCAGTGATGAGCAGTACTTC.